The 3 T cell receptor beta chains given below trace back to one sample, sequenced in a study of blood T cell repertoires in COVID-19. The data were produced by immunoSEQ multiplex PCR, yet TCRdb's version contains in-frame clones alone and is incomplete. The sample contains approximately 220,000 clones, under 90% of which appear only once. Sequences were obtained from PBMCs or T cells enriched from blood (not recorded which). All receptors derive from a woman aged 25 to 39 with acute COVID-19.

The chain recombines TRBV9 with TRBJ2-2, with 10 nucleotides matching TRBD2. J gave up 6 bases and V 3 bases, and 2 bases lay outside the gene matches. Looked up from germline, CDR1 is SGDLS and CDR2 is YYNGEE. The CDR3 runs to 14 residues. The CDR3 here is CASSESGGAGELFF. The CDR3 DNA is TGTGCCAGCAGCGAAAGCGGGGGGGCCGGGGAGCTGTTTTTT.

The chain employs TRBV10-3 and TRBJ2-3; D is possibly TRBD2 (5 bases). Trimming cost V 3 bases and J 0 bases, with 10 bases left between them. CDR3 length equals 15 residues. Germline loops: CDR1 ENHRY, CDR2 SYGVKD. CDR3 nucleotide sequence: TGTGCCATCAGTGACGCTTGGACTAGCACAGATACGCAGTATTTT. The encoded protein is CAISDAWTSTDTQYF.

This chain's CDR3 is CASSGGRKNTEAFF. The CDR3 DNA reads as TGTGCCAGCAGCGGCGGGAGAAAGAACACTGAAGCTTTCTTT. The V and J genes are TRBV7-9 and TRBJ1-1, with D unresolved. The V gene's germline CDR1 is SEHNR and CDR2 FQNEAQ (reference sequence). CDR3 length: 14 residues. The V and J ends lost 5 bases and 1 base respectively, with 11 bases between them.